This entry lists 16 T cell receptor beta chains sequenced from one sample in a study of blood T cell repertoires in COVID-19. TCRdb keeps only in-frame clones here, not all; method: immunoSEQ multiplex PCR. The sample yields approximately 69,000 clones, approximately 84% seen once. Sequenced material: peripheral blood. These TCRs come from a human donor in a cohort sampled during active COVID-19.

The V call is TRBV6-5, the J call TRBJ1-2; D not resolved. The CDR3 has 13 residues. V lost 3 bases and J lost 4, with 9 bases in between. CDR1 and CDR2 (germline): MNHEY, SVGAGI. The CDR3 is CASSYGGIYGYTF. The CDR3 DNA reads as TGTGCCAGCAGTTATGGCGGCATCTATGGCTACACCTTC.

V usage is TRBV28 and J usage is TRBJ1-4; 8 bases are shared with TRBD1. The junction had 7 bases not matched to a gene; V was cut back by 8 bases and J by 5 bases. This CDR3 spans 14 amino acids. CDR1 is MDHEN and CDR2 is SYDVKM in the germline V gene. For the CDR3, the DNA is TGTGCCAGCCTACAGGGGGGAGAAAATGAAAAACTGTTTTTT. Encoded protein: CASLQGGENEKLFF. The full variable domain, in which reference TRBV28 and TRBJ1-4 provide the parts outside the CDR3, is DVKVTQSSRYLVKRTGEKVFLECVQDMDHENMFWYRQDPGLGLRLIYFSYDVKMKEKGDIPEGYSVSREKKERFSLILESASTNQTSMYLCASLQGGENEKLFFGSGTQLSVL.

This chain links TRBV11-1 with TRBJ1-3; possibly TRBD1 for D (6 bases). Germline-derived CDR1 and CDR2 are SGHAT and FQDESV (reference sequence). This CDR3 has 16 amino acids. Between the trimmed V and J ends, which lost 2 bases and 0 bases, there was a span of 11 bases. The CDR3 nucleotides read TGTGCCAGCAGCTTAAACGGACAGCGCTCTGGAAACACCATATATTTT. Its translation is CASSLNGQRSGNTIYF.

V is TRBV7-9 and J is TRBJ1-1; possibly TRBD1 for D (5 bases). Trimming pared 4 bases from V and 3 bases from J, leaving 15 bases between. There are 15 residues in the CDR3. Per germline, CDR1 SEHNR and CDR2 FQNEAQ (reference sequence). As DNA, the CDR3 is TGTGCCAGCAGCTCTACCATACAGGTGTACACTGAAGCTTTCTTT. Translation gives CASSSTIQVYTEAFF. The variable domain in full, completed from reference TRBV7-9 and TRBJ1-1, reads DTGVSQNPRHKITKRGQNVTFRCDPISEHNRLYWYRQTLGQGPEFLTYFQNEAQLEKSRLLSDRFSAERPKGSFSTLEIQRTEQGDSAMYLCASSSTIQVYTEAFFGQGTRLTVV.

This clone appeared once. V usage is TRBV9 and J usage is TRBJ2-2, with D hard to call. Trimming removed 4 bases from V and 3 bases from J, with 4 bases in between. The CDR3 spans 12 residues. The germline CDR1 and CDR2 sequences are SGDLS and YYNGEE. As DNA, the CDR3 is TGTGCCAGCAGCCGAGACACCGGGGAGCTGTTTTTT. Protein product: CASSRDTGELFF. The entire variable domain, with the rest obtained from reference TRBV9 and TRBJ2-2, is as follows: DSGVTQTPKHLITATGQRVTLRCSPRSGDLSVYWYQQSLDQGLQFLIQYYNGEERAKGNILERFSAQQFPDLHSELNLSSLELGDSALYFCASSRDTGELFFGEGSRLTVL.

The chain is built from TRBV7-8 and TRBJ2-5; TRBD2 aligns across 9 bases. V shed 6 bases and J 3 bases; nucleotides not matched to a gene: 2. CDR3 length equals 13 residues. Germline V gives CDR1 SGHVS, CDR2 FQNEAQ. Here the CDR3 DNA reads TGTGCCAGCAGAATAGCGGGGGAAGAGACCCAGTACTTC. It codes for CASRIAGEETQYF.

The CDR3 nucleotides read TGTGCCAGCTCACCAAACTGGTTGGGACAGAGGATCTCAGATACGCAGTATTTT. It specifies CASSPNWLGQRISDTQYF. The rearrangement joins TRBV18 to TRBJ2-3, with 7 bases fitting TRBD1. Per the germline V gene, CDR1 is KGHSH and CDR2 is LQKENI. This CDR3 is 18 amino acids long. V lost 2 bases to trimming and J lost 4 bases; unmatched junction nucleotides: 15. Combining the CDR3 with reference TRBV18 and TRBJ2-3 gives the whole variable domain NAGVMQNPRHLVRRRGQEARLRCSPMKGHSHVYWYRQLPEEGLKFMVYLQKENIIDESGMPKERFSAEFPKEGPSILRIQQVVRGDSAAYFCASSPNWLGQRISDTQYFGPGTRLTVL.

In this sample, this clone turned up once. The CDR3 nucleotides are TGTGCCAGCAGCCCCCGGACAGGGGTTTCCACCGGGGAGCTGTTTTTT. As protein: CASSPRTGVSTGELFF. The J gene is TRBJ2-2, the V gene TRBV3-1 (or the pseudogene TRBV3-2); 9 bases line up with TRBD1. CDR3 length equals 16 residues. V lost 4 bases to trimming and J lost 4 bases; unmatched junction nucleotides: 7. The V gene's germline CDR1 is LGHDT and CDR2 YNNKEL (reference sequence).

V and J are TRBV21-1 and TRBJ2-7; TRBD2, the table's D call, was not compared with the DNA. TRBV21-1 is a pseudogene segment. CDR3 size: 14 residues. CDR3 DNA sequence: TGTGCCAGGGATGGAGGCAGTTGGGCCTACGAGCAGTACTTC. It encodes CARDGGSWAYEQYF.

This clone was seen a few times. The rearrangement uses TRBV30 and TRBJ2-1; 9 positions match TRBD2. The J segment lost 8 bases and the V segment lost 4 bases, leaving 12 bases of the junction unmatched. There are 15 residues in the CDR3. The germline V gene encodes CDR1 GTSNPN and CDR2 SVGIG (reference sequence). In nucleotides, the CDR3 is TGTGCCTGGAACCCCCTAGCGGGGAGCAGGGATGAGCAGTTCTTC. This encodes CAWNPLAGSRDEQFF.

The rearrangement links TRBV5-1 to TRBJ1-4, with D possibly TRBD1 on 5 matching bases. The germline V and J ends were trimmed by 3 bases and 6 bases, with 12 bases remaining between them. CDR3 length: 14 residues. In germline, CDR1 is SGHRS, CDR2 YFSETQ. CDR3 nucleotides: TGCGCCAGCAGCTGGTCAGAAGGGGATGAAAAACTGTTTTTT. Translated: CASSWSEGDEKLFF.

This CDR3 reads CASSASVGRASTDTQYF. CDR3 sequence (DNA): TGTGCCAGCAGCGCCTCGGTCGGGCGGGCTAGCACAGATACGCAGTATTTT. The rearrangement links TRBV7-3 to TRBJ2-3; TRBD2 is a possible D gene (5 bases). V lost 5 bases, J lost 0 bases, and 18 bases lay in between. This CDR3 spans 17 amino acids. Germline V gives CDR1 SGHTA, CDR2 FQGTGA.

The rearrangement joins TRBV10-3 to TRBJ1-5; D unclear. CDR1 is ENHRY and CDR2 is SYGVKD in the germline V gene. V was clipped by 4 bases and J by 0 bases, with 10 bases between them. The CDR3 spans 15 residues. The CDR3, as DNA: TGTGCCATCAGTGCGGAGGCGGATAGCAATCAGCCCCAGCATTTT. This sequence encodes CAISAEADSNQPQHF.

This clone was counted a few times. The chain carries TRBV11-3 and TRBJ2-5; tentatively, D is TRBD1 (6 bases). CDR1 is SGHNT and CDR2 is YENEEA in the germline V gene. The CDR3 covers 14 residues. Between the trimmed V and J ends, which lost 5 bases and 1 base, there was a span of 11 bases. The CDR3 coding sequence is TGTGCCAGCAGCCCCACAGGGAGCCAAGAGACCCAGTACTTC. Translated: CASSPTGSQETQYF.

The chain joins TRBV21-1 to TRBJ2-1; the table's D call, TRBD2, has no DNA check behind it. TRBV21-1 is an annotated pseudogene. This CDR3 contains 16 residues. CDR3 region: CASSKVGTSVGHEQFF. CDR3 DNA: TGTGCCAGCAGCAAAGTGGGGACTAGCGTGGGGCATGAGCAGTTCTTC.

The chain links TRBV24-1 to TRBJ2-1; 15 bases align to TRBD2. Trimming took 9 bases from V and 3 from J; bases not matched to a gene: 14. CDR3 length: 19 amino acids. Germline V gene lookup returns CDR1 KGHDR and CDR2 SFDVKD. CDR3 DNA: TGTGCCACCCCAGACCGTGGACTAGCGGGGGGGAAAGGCTACAATGAGCAGTTCTTC. It specifies CATPDRGLAGGKGYNEQFF.